This T cell receptor (beta chain) was observed in a study of blood T cell repertoires in COVID-19. Study at large: There were acute and convalescent COVID-19 samples, and they came from the United States, Italy and Spain. PBMCs, B-cell-depleted T cells, or T cells were the source of the cDNA or gDNA that made up the material.

Per the original methods: The authors estimated nucleated cell counts from reference gene primer amplification. Assay used: immunoSEQ multiplex PCR; TCRdb lists only in-frame clones, some missing. V and J calls and clone size come straight from that table; D and trimming were deduced from the DNA. The profile shows 110,000 to 150,000 clones, nearly 85% of them singletons. Only one count was recorded for this clone. This receptor was taken from a human donor in a cohort sampled during active COVID-19. The sample taken for sequencing was peripheral blood.

The CDR3 nucleotides read TGTGCCAGCAGTGTTCGGCAGGAAGAGACCCAGTACTTC. Its protein is CASSVRQEETQYF. The chain recombines TRBV2 with TRBJ2-5; unclear D gene. V was cut by 4 bases and J by 3 bases, with 9 bases left in between. This CDR3 region has 13 residues. Germline CDR1 is SNHLY and CDR2 is FYNNEI.